This T cell receptor (beta chain) was captured in a study of response to subunit inactivated influenza vaccine. TCRdb reprocessed the RT-PCR reads via MiXCR and lists one record per CDR3 protein. The sample shows roughly 460,000 distinct CDR3 sequences, about a tenth of them seen only once. The material was PBMCs from blood, obtained 40 to 50 days after vaccination. The TCR originated in a man aged 45 to 65 who received an inactivated influenza vaccine.

This chain's CDR3 is CASSPGLAGNHETQYF. The CDR3, as DNA: TGTGCCAGCAGCCCGGGACTAGCGGGGAATCACGAGACCCAGTACTTC. The chain employs TRBV4-2 and TRBJ2-5, with 13 bases fitting TRBD2. Germline-derived CDR1 and CDR2 are LGHNA and YNFKEQ. This CDR3 has 16 residues. V lost 4 bases and J lost 5; bases outside the gene matches: 7.